The 19 T cell receptor beta chains listed next were all sequenced from one sample in a study of radiotherapy plus CTLA-4 blockade in lung cancer. Here immunoSEQ multiplex PCR was the method, and the copy in TCRdb shows in-frame clones only, minus some. This sample has roughly 90,000 clones; more than 70% occur once, and the top ten carry over 11%. The specimen comprised peripheral blood, sampled from a patient treated with radiotherapy plus ipilimumab. These receptors were collected from a human donor with non-small cell lung cancer that progressed on radiotherapy plus ipilimumab.

The J gene is TRBJ2-6, the V gene TRBV1. TRBV1 is a pseudogene segment. There are 17 residues in the CDR3. The CDR3 DNA follows: TGCACCAGCAGGGCGCAAGGTTTGTGCACCCGGGCCAACGTCCTGACTTTC. Protein sequence: CTSRAQGLCTRANVLTF.

The chain couples TRBV7-8 to TRBJ2-5, with TRBD1 as a possible D gene (5 bases). There are 14 residues in the CDR3. The germline CDR1 and CDR2 sequences are SGHVS and FQNEAQ. Trimming stripped 4 bases from V and 1 base from J, with 10 bases between. The CDR3 here is CASSSRTPQETQYF. CDR3 nucleotides: TGTGCCAGCAGCTCCCGGACACCCCAAGAGACCCAGTACTTC.

This clone was counted between two and nine times. This sequence joins TRBV19 and TRBJ1-2; D gene uncertain. V was clipped by 5 bases and J by 7 bases, with 17 bases between them. The V gene's germline CDR1 is LNHDA and CDR2 SQIVND (reference sequence). The CDR3 spans 14 residues. CDR3 sequence: CASSPPGQRAGYTF. The CDR3 DNA follows: TGTGCCAGTAGTCCGCCAGGCCAACGAGCTGGCTACACCTTC.

The genes are TRBV5-4 and TRBJ1-4, with a weak D call TRBD1 (6 bases). V was shortened by 2 bases and J by 4 bases, with 9 bases between the two germline ends. CDR3 length equals 14 residues. The V gene's germline CDR1 is SGHNT and CDR2 YYREEE (reference sequence). Written as DNA, the CDR3 is TGTGCCAGCAGCTTCCGGACAGATAATGAAAAACTGTTTTTT. It is translated as CASSFRTDNEKLFF.

DNA for the CDR3: TGTGCCTGGAGTGTACAGAGCAATCAGCCCCAGCATTTT. Protein product: CAWSVQSNQPQHF. This sequence joins TRBV30 and TRBJ1-5; D is ambiguous. CDR3 length: 13 amino acids. Between the trimmed V and J ends, which lost 0 bases and 1 base, there was a span of 4 bases. Per germline, CDR1 GTSNPN and CDR2 SVGIG (reference sequence).

CDR3 residues: CASSPRRSNYGYTF. CDR3 DNA: TGTGCCAGCAGCCCCCGGCGGTCTAACTATGGCTACACCTTC. This chain uses TRBV5-5 with TRBJ1-2; D remains ambiguous. There are 14 residues in the CDR3. With 4 bases removed from V and 0 bases from J, the gap between germline ends came to 10 bases. Germline-derived CDR1 and CDR2 are SGHKS and YYEKEE (reference sequence).

This chain uses TRBV7-2 with TRBJ1-6; D is undetermined. Germline-derived CDR1 and CDR2 are SGHTA and FQGNSA. V gave up 5 bases and J gave up 7 bases, with 9 bases separating them. This CDR3 is built from 13 residues. CDR3 DNA sequence: TGTGCCAGCAGCCAAGACTCCAATTCACCCCTCCACTTT. It translates to CASSQDSNSPLHF.

This chain uses TRBV7-2 with TRBJ1-4, with D uncertain. Germline assignment: CDR1 SGHTA and CDR2 FQGNSA. The V end lost 5 bases, the J end lost 7 bases, and 11 bases lay between the germline ends. The CDR3 sequence is 13 residues long. CDR3 residues: CASSPERAEKLFF. DNA for the CDR3: TGTGCCAGCAGCCCAGAGAGGGCTGAAAAACTGTTTTTT.

The chain recombines TRBV5-1 with TRBJ2-5, with 8 nucleotides matching TRBD2. The germline gives CDR1 SGHRS, CDR2 YFSETQ. V trimming: 5 bases; J trimming: 2 bases; junction bases outside the gene matches: 5. The CDR3 is 14 residues long. CDR3 loop: CASRGVAGQETQYF. The CDR3 DNA reads as TGCGCCAGCAGGGGGGTAGCGGGACAAGAGACCCAGTACTTC.

DNA for the CDR3: TGTGCCATCAGTGAGTCAGCAGTCAATAATTCACCCCTCCACTTT. Amino acids: CAISESAVNNSPLHF. The chain carries TRBV10-3 and TRBJ1-6; D is unresolved. CDR1 and CDR2 (germline): ENHRY, SYGVKD. Deletions cut 0 bases from V and 5 bases from J, with 8 bases between. CDR3 length: 15 residues.

The chain links TRBV10-3 to TRBJ2-1; D is perhaps TRBD2 (5 bases). Trimming removed 5 bases from V and 2 bases from J, with 16 bases in between. There are 16 residues in the CDR3. Germline V gene lookup returns CDR1 ENHRY and CDR2 SYGVKD. This CDR3 is CAISPGGEGTYNEQFF. For the CDR3, the DNA is TGTGCCATCAGTCCTGGCGGTGAGGGCACCTACAATGAGCAGTTCTTC.

The V and J genes are TRBV18 and TRBJ2-1; D is uncertain. Germline V gene data show CDR1 as KGHSH and CDR2 as LQKENI. With 4 bases removed from V and 0 bases from J, the gap between germline ends came to 13 bases. The CDR3 covers 16 residues. The CDR3: CASSLRPTYSYNEQFF. The CDR3 bases are TGTGCCAGCTCACTCCGTCCGACTTACTCCTACAATGAGCAGTTCTTC.

The genes are TRBV5-1 and TRBJ2-5, with 7 bases that match TRBD1. CDR1 SGHRS and CDR2 YFSETQ come from the germline V gene. The CDR3 has 14 residues. The ends lost 3 bases at V and 5 bases at J; junction bases unmatched: 7. The CDR3 sequence: CASSSTGTEETQYF. The CDR3 nucleotides read TGCGCCAGCAGCTCGACCGGGACAGAGGAGACCCAGTACTTC.

In the case of this clone: The sample holds other DNA sequences that translate to the same CDR3. The chain carries TRBV28 and TRBJ2-5, with a tentative D call TRBD2 (7 bases). Between the trimmed V and J ends, which lost 3 bases and 5 bases, there was a span of 13 bases. Germline-derived CDR1 and CDR2 are MDHEN and SYDVKM. This CDR3 has 14 residues. The CDR3 DNA reads as TGTGCCAGCAGTTTGGGAGGGCAGGGGGAGACCCAGTACTTC. Translated: CASSLGGQGETQYF.

V usage is TRBV6-6 and J usage is TRBJ1-1; D gene unclear. Looked up from germline, CDR1 is MNHNY and CDR2 is SVGAGI (reference sequence). Between the trimmed V and J ends, which lost 2 bases and 6 bases, there was a span of 7 bases. The CDR3 contains 12 residues. CDR3 residues: CASSYLRAEAFF. CDR3 nucleotide sequence: TGTGCCAGCAGTTACCTTAGGGCTGAAGCTTTCTTT.

In nucleotides, the CDR3 is TGTGCCAGCAGTTTATCTTGGGGGGAGGGGGACACTGAAGCTTTCTTT. Encoded protein: CASSLSWGEGDTEAFF. This chain joins TRBV27 and TRBJ1-1, with D tentatively TRBD1 (6 bases). Germline CDR1 and CDR2: MNHEY and SMNVEV (reference sequence). This CDR3 has 16 amino acids. Trimming left V 0 bases short and J 3 bases short, with 14 bases between.

This sequence joins TRBV2 and TRBJ2-3, with D perhaps TRBD1 (6 bases). Trimming took 2 bases from V and 2 from J, leaving 17 bases between them. The CDR3 extends over 17 amino acids. From germline, CDR1 is SNHLY and CDR2 FYNNEI. The CDR3, as DNA: TGTGCCAGCAGTGAATGGGGACACCAGGATCTCACAGATACGCAGTATTTT. Its protein product is CASSEWGHQDLTDTQYF.

The chain uses TRBV5-4 and TRBJ2-7; 15 nucleotides line up with TRBD2. Unmatched junction bases numbered 7, after V lost 3 bases and J lost 0 bases. The CDR3 spans 18 residues. CDR1 and CDR2 from the germline V gene are SGHNT and YYREEE (reference sequence). The CDR3 DNA is TGTGCCAGCAGCTCTGGACTAGCGGGAGGGTTGTACTCCTACGAGCAGTACTTC. Its protein product is CASSSGLAGGLYSYEQYF.

This rearrangement joins TRBV6-1 to TRBJ1-6; 7 bases align to TRBD1. Trimming cost V 6 bases and J 8 bases; bases outside gene matches: 4. The length of the CDR3 is 13 residues. CDR1 is MNHNS and CDR2 is SASEGT in the germline V gene. The CDR3 region is CASSRDRYSPLHF. The DNA for the CDR3 is TGTGCCAGCAGCCGGGACAGATATTCACCCCTCCACTTT.